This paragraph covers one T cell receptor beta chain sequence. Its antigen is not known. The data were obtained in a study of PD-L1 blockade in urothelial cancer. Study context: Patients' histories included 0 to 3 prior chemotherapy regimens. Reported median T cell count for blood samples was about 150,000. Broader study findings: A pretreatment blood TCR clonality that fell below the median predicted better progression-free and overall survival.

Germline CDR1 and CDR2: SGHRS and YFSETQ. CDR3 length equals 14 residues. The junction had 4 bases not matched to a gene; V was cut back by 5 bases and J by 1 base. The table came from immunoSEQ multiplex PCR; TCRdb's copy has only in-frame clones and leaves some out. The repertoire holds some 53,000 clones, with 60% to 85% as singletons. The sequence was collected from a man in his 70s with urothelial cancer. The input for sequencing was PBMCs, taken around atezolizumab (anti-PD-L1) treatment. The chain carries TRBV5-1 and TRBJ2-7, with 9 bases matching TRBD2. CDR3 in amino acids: CASRWGLASYEQYF. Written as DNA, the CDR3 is TGCGCCAGCAGGTGGGGACTAGCTTCCTACGAGCAGTACTTC.